The 30 T cell receptor beta chains below all came from one sample that was sequenced in a study of T-cell memory formation after mild COVID-19. TCRdb re-derived calls from the 5' RACE reads in MiXCR, one entry per CDR3 protein. The data hold roughly 400,000 distinct CDR3 sequences, with roughly 17% observed a single time. The sample comprised PBMCs or a T cell subset sorted from them (not recorded which). These receptors were taken from a man aged 18-30 years who had mild COVID-19 (a few samples of this study predate the infection). Cell type and time point are not known.

The chain combines TRBV9 with TRBJ2-1; 8 nucleotides line up with TRBD2. The CDR3 is made up of 16 amino acids. Losses at the gene ends were 4 bases for V and 3 bases for J; bases not matched to a gene: 9. CDR1 is SGDLS, CDR2 YYNGEE, per germline. The chain's CDR3 is CASSFRSGLDYNEQFF. In DNA form, the CDR3 reads TGTGCCAGCAGCTTCCGTTCGGGACTAGACTACAATGAGCAGTTCTTC.

The chain couples TRBV29-1 to TRBJ1-2, with 8 positions matching TRBD1. J was trimmed by 3 bases and V by 6 bases; bases with no gene match: 12. CDR3 length equals 15 residues. The germline V gene has CDR1 SQVTM and CDR2 ANQGSEA. The CDR3 DNA is TGCAGCGTCGCGAAGGGCAGGGGGCGCGACTATGGCTACACCTTC. It yields the protein CSVAKGRGRDYGYTF. The full variable domain, rest sourced from reference TRBV29-1 and TRBJ1-2, is SAVISQKPSRDICQRGTSLTIQCQVDSQVTMMFWYRQQPGQSLTLIATANQGSEATYESGFVIDKFPISRPNLTFSTLTVSNMSPEDSSIYLCSVAKGRGRDYGYTFGSGTRLTVV.

The genes are TRBV11-2 and TRBJ1-2; tentative D call: TRBD1 (5 bases). Germline lookup yields CDR1 SGHAT and CDR2 FQNNGV. V lost 1 base to trimming and J lost 2 bases, with 17 bases between them. The CDR3 has 17 amino acids. This CDR3 is CASSLAFTRGSNYGYTF. CDR3 coding DNA: TGTGCCAGCAGCTTAGCTTTTACGAGGGGATCAAACTATGGCTACACCTTC.

This chain uses TRBV4-3 with TRBJ1-3; D call uncertain. V shed 0 bases and J shed 1 base, with 4 bases lying between them. Germline V gene lookup returns CDR1 LGHNA and CDR2 YSLEER. CDR3 length: 14 amino acids. CDR3 DNA: TGCGCCAGCAGCCAAGAGTGGTCTGGAAACACCATATATTTT. This encodes CASSQEWSGNTIYF.

This clonotype occurred many times. The chain couples TRBV7-9 to TRBJ2-3; D is possibly TRBD2 (6 bases). There are 14 residues in the CDR3. The germline V gene has CDR1 SEHNR and CDR2 FQNEAQ (reference sequence). Trimming pared 4 bases from V and 4 bases from J, leaving 12 bases between. CDR3 nucleotide sequence: TGTGCCAGCAGCTCCAGCGGGCCCGCAGATACGCAGTATTTT. Protein sequence: CASSSSGPADTQYF.

J is TRBJ1-5 and V is TRBV28; 11 nucleotides match TRBD1. CDR3 length equals 16 residues. The germline V gene encodes CDR1 MDHEN and CDR2 SYDVKM. The trim removed 5 bases at V and 2 bases at J, leaving 5 bases unmatched. CDR3 nucleotide sequence: TGTGCCAGCAGTAGGACAGGGGGCGATGGCAATCAGCCCCAGCATTTT. Amino acid sequence: CASSRTGGDGNQPQHF.

This chain links TRBV2 with TRBJ2-7; 8 nucleotides align to TRBD2. The CDR3 is 15 residues long. After removal of 4 bases from V and 3 bases from J, the junction contained 8 bases not matched to a gene. Looked up from germline, CDR1 is SNHLY and CDR2 is FYNNEI. This CDR3 is CASSGQGAGVYEQYV. DNA of the CDR3: TGTGCCAGCAGTGGCCAAGGAGCGGGGGTCTACGAGCAGTACGTC.

This clonotype was recorded many times. The gene calls are TRBV5-1 and TRBJ2-7; D is possibly TRBD1 or TRBD2 (7 bases each). Germline values: CDR1 SGHRS, CDR2 YFSETQ. Trimming removed 0 bases at V and 3 bases at J, with 16 bases between. The CDR3 has 16 residues. CDR3 nucleotide sequence: TGCGCCAGCAGCTTGGCCCCGACAGGGAGGGACTACGAGCAGTACTTC. Protein sequence: CASSLAPTGRDYEQYF.

The chain links TRBV5-1 to TRBJ2-2; D gene ambiguous. With 0 bases removed from V and 0 bases from J, the gap between germline ends came to 9 bases. Per the germline V gene, CDR1 is SGHRS and CDR2 is YFSETQ. CDR3 size: 16 residues. The CDR3 protein is CASSLALDANTGELFF. The DNA of the CDR3 is TGCGCCAGCAGCTTGGCCCTGGACGCGAACACCGGGGAGCTGTTTTTT.

The V call is TRBV5-1, the J call TRBJ1-1; TRBD1 agrees at 7 bases. The ends lost 0 bases at V and 4 bases at J; junction bases unmatched: 3. The CDR3 loop spans 14 amino acids. Germline CDR1 reads SGHRS; CDR2 reads YFSETQ. This CDR3 is CASSLVQGTTEAFF. The CDR3, as DNA: TGCGCCAGCAGCTTGGTACAGGGGACCACTGAAGCTTTCTTT.

This clonotype was observed a handful of times. This chain links TRBV5-1 with TRBJ2-3; a possible D gene is TRBD2 (5 bases). The ends were cut back, 0 bases at V and 1 base at J, with 12 bases in the middle. CDR1 and CDR2 (germline): SGHRS, YFSETQ. The CDR3 extends over 16 amino acids. CDR3 region: CASSLAGGLGTDTQYF. In nucleotides, the CDR3 is TGCGCCAGCAGCTTGGCCGGAGGCTTGGGCACAGATACGCAGTATTTT.

The CDR3 coding sequence is TGTGCCACCAGCAAAGGACAGGGAGGAACAGATACGCAGTATTTT. Amino acid sequence: CATSKGQGGTDTQYF. This chain uses TRBV24-1 with TRBJ2-3; TRBD1 matches at 8 bases. The junction had 8 bases not matched to a gene; V was cut back by 7 bases and J by 3 bases. Germline lookup yields CDR1 KGHDR and CDR2 SFDVKD. The CDR3 sequence is 15 residues long.

The chain combines TRBV6-2 or TRBV6-3 with TRBJ1-1, with 8 bases lining up with TRBD1. CDR1 is MNHEY, CDR2 SVGEGT, per germline. The CDR3 extends over 14 amino acids. J gave up 6 bases and V 2 bases, and 5 bases lay outside the gene matches. CDR3 sequence: CASSYGEQGAEAFF. CDR3 nucleotide sequence: TGTGCCAGCAGTTACGGAGAACAGGGGGCTGAAGCTTTCTTT.

The rearrangement joins TRBV5-1 to TRBJ1-1; unclear D gene. The germline V gene has CDR1 SGHRS and CDR2 YFSETQ. Trimming left V 0 bases short and J 1 base short, with 7 bases between. The CDR3 loop spans 14 amino acids. Here the CDR3 DNA reads TGCGCCAGCAGCTTGGCCAGGAAGAACACTGAAGCTTTCTTT. Translation: CASSLARKNTEAFF.

This sequence joins TRBV2 and TRBJ2-1; D unclear. V was cut by 6 bases and J by 5 bases, with 17 bases left in between. Germline V lookup: CDR1 SNHLY, CDR2 FYNNEI. The CDR3 is made up of 15 amino acids. This CDR3 reads CASRSYQLKDNEQFF. For the CDR3, the DNA is TGTGCCAGCAGGTCTTACCAACTAAAGGACAATGAGCAGTTCTTC.

This clonotype was counted at least ten times. The J gene is TRBJ2-7, the V gene TRBV12-3 or TRBV12-4; D is unresolved. The CDR3 is 12 amino acids. Trimming removed 4 bases at V and 3 bases at J, with 7 bases between. This chain's CDR3 is CASSSPDYEQYF. CDR3 in DNA: TGTGCCAGCAGTTCACCAGACTACGAGCAGTACTTC.

The chain recombines TRBV6-5 with TRBJ1-5; D gene unclear. CDR3 size: 13 residues. V was pared by 3 bases and J by 5 bases, with 8 bases between. Germline-derived CDR1 and CDR2 are MNHEY and SVGAGI. CDR3 nucleotides: TGTGCCAGCAGTTATGGCCGCCATCAGCCCCAGCATTTT. Translating gives CASSYGRHQPQHF.

This clonotype was detected only a few times. V usage is TRBV7-2 and J usage is TRBJ1-2; D remains unclear. The CDR3 runs to 15 residues. V lost 1 base and J lost 0, with 9 bases in between. Germline V gene sequence: CDR1 SGHTA, CDR2 FQGNSA. The CDR3 sequence: CASSLGRQTNYGYTF. The CDR3 region has the DNA TGTGCCAGCAGCTTAGGTCGCCAGACTAACTATGGCTACACCTTC.

The rearrangement joins TRBV7-2 to TRBJ2-7, with D unclear. Germline V gene sequence: CDR1 SGHTA, CDR2 FQGNSA. The CDR3 consists of 13 residues. The V end lost 1 base, the J end lost 5 bases, and 9 bases lay between the germline ends. The CDR3 protein is CASSLVGFHEQYF. The CDR3 nucleotides are TGTGCCAGCAGCTTAGTAGGGTTCCACGAGCAGTACTTC.

The table lists this clonotype with a few counts. This chain links TRBV9 with TRBJ2-1, with 7 nucleotides matching TRBD1. This CDR3 comprises 15 residues. Germline lookup yields CDR1 SGDLS and CDR2 YYNGEE. With V trimmed by 0 bases and J by 3 bases, 3 bases remained unmatched. The CDR3 protein is CASSVGTGSYNEQFF. CDR3 in DNA: TGTGCCAGCAGCGTAGGGACAGGTAGCTACAATGAGCAGTTCTTC.

This clonotype was detected ten times or more. The chain uses TRBV7-9 and TRBJ1-1, with D possibly being TRBD1 (5 bases). V was shortened by 2 bases and J by 8 bases, with 15 bases between the two germline ends. This CDR3 has 14 amino acids. CDR1 and CDR2 (germline): SEHNR, FQNEAQ (reference sequence). CDR3 loop: CASSLTDSDSEAFF. DNA for the CDR3: TGTGCCAGCAGCTTAACAGATAGTGACAGCGAAGCTTTCTTT.

The chain recombines TRBV15 with TRBJ2-3; no firm D call. V lost 2 bases and J 0 bases, leaving 9 bases between the germline ends. Germline CDR1 is LNHNV and CDR2 is YYDKDF (reference sequence). The CDR3 runs to 15 residues. The CDR3 sequence: CATSRQQISTDTQYF. The CDR3 coding sequence is TGTGCCACCAGCAGACAACAGATTAGCACAGATACGCAGTATTTT.

This clonotype has only a few counts. The chain has TRBV6-4 and TRBJ2-3; the match to TRBD2 covers 13 bases. CDR1 MRHNA and CDR2 SNTAGT come from the germline V gene. J was trimmed by 2 bases and V by 0 bases; bases with no gene match: 5. The CDR3 is made up of 18 amino acids. The CDR3 protein is CASSDSPTSGGSTDTQYF. The CDR3 nucleotides read TGTGCCAGCAGTGACTCACCGACTAGCGGGGGGTCCACAGATACGCAGTATTTT.

This clonotype was found a few times. The rearrangement uses TRBV7-2 and TRBJ2-7, with D perhaps TRBD1 (6 bases). V shed 8 bases and J shed 3 bases, with 11 bases lying between them. CDR1 and CDR2 from the germline V gene are SGHTA and FQGNSA. The CDR3 runs to 12 residues. CDR3 loop: CASGTWGYEQYF. Written as DNA, the CDR3 is TGTGCCAGCGGGACATGGGGCTACGAGCAGTACTTC.

This clonotype appeared many times. V usage is TRBV4-2 and J usage is TRBJ2-1, with TRBD1 matching over 9 bases. This CDR3 is 15 amino acids long. Germline CDR1 is LGHNA and CDR2 is YNFKEQ. The J segment lost 5 bases and the V segment lost 2 bases, leaving 4 bases of the junction unmatched. For the CDR3, the DNA is TGTGCCAGCAGCCAAACAGGGGGCGCCCACAATGAGCAGTTCTTC. Translation: CASSQTGGAHNEQFF.

This sequence joins TRBV7-2 and TRBJ1-2, with D hard to call. Germline assignment: CDR1 SGHTA and CDR2 FQGNSA. This CDR3 region has 13 residues. The ends were cut back, 4 bases at V and 4 bases at J, with 10 bases in the middle. In DNA, the CDR3 is TGTGCCAGCAGCTCCTCGCTGGGCTATGGCTACACCTTC. It encodes CASSSSLGYGYTF.

This clonotype was recorded a few times. The chain employs TRBV5-1 and TRBJ2-3; D unclear. V lost 0 bases and J lost 0, with 8 bases in between. The CDR3 is 15 amino acids. Germline-derived CDR1 and CDR2 are SGHRS and YFSETQ. In nucleotides, the CDR3 is TGCGCCAGCAGCTTGGCGCCCAGAAGCACAGATACGCAGTATTTT. Its translation: CASSLAPRSTDTQYF.

This chain joins TRBV11-2 and TRBJ2-3; D not resolved. V was shortened by 2 bases and J by 1 base, with 7 bases between the two germline ends. The CDR3 consists of 14 residues. Germline CDR1 and CDR2: SGHAT and FQNNGV. CDR3 region: CASSLYTRTDTQYF. Written as DNA, the CDR3 is TGTGCCAGCAGCTTATACACTCGCACAGATACGCAGTATTTT.

This clonotype has only a few counts. The chain carries TRBV4-2 and TRBJ2-4, with a tentative D call TRBD1 (5 bases). Germline CDR1 and CDR2: LGHNA and YNFKEQ. The CDR3 contains 18 residues. Trimming took off 0 bases at V and 7 bases at J, with 22 bases between the two ends. CDR3 region: CASSQDTAGWVGANIQYF. CDR3 DNA sequence: TGTGCCAGCAGCCAAGATACGGCAGGGTGGGTCGGCGCGAACATTCAGTACTTC.

This clonotype was picked up many times. The rearrangement links TRBV7-2 to TRBJ2-1; 9 positions agree with TRBD1. The CDR3 has 17 amino acids. Trimming at V came to 4 bases and at J to 1 base, leaving 8 bases not matched to a gene. The germline V gene encodes CDR1 SGHTA and CDR2 FQGNSA. The DNA for the CDR3 is TGTGCCAGCAGCTCCCCAACAGGGGGCTTGTCCTACAATGAGCAGTTCTTC. It encodes CASSSPTGGLSYNEQFF.